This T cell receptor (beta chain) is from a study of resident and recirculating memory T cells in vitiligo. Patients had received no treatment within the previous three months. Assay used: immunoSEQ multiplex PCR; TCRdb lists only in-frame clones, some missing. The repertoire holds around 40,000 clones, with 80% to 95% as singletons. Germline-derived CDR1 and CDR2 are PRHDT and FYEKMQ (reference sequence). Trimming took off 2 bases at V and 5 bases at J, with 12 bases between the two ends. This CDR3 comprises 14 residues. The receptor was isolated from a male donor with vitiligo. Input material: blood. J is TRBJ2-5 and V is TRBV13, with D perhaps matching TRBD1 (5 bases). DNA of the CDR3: TGTGCCAGCAGCTTAAAGGGGCTCCTTGAGACCCAGTACTTC. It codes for CASSLKGLLETQYF.